This T cell receptor (beta chain) emerged from a study of regulatory dendritic cells for organ transplantation. Clones were read by immunoSEQ multiplex PCR, and TCRdb kept only the in-frame ones, dropping some. The profile shows some 10,000 clones, roughly two thirds of them singletons. Material for sequencing was memory CD8+ T cells from blood. The subset denotes: CD45RO+ memory T cells. This clonotype originated in a human donor in good health.

In DNA, the CDR3 is TGTGCCATCAGTGTATTGGGCAGACGCTACGAGCAGTACTTC. It codes for CAISVLGRRYEQYF. This chain links TRBV10-3 with TRBJ2-7; D remains unclear. Germline V gene sequence: CDR1 ENHRY, CDR2 SYGVKD. The CDR3 runs 14 residues. V shed 4 bases and J shed 3 bases, with 13 bases lying between them.